This T cell receptor (beta chain) derives from a study of shared clonotypes between healthy human individuals. Study context: In total, the donors were two women and a few men aged 18 to 49. Findings and caveats of the study: Non-shared clonotypes had lower generation probabilities than clonotypes shared by all four sorted-subset donors. Naive subsets usually exceeded memory subsets in estimated richness.

Turning to this clone: Its antigen is not known. The sample contains more than one DNA sequence encoding this CDR3.

Those who donated were healthy HIV-negative adults, with no recent acute infections or vaccinations reported. Profiling relied on immunoSEQ multiplex PCR, and the TCRdb table lists in-frame clones only, not all of them. The sample shows 780,000 or so clones, 72% of them seen only once. Germline CDR1 reads SGHRS; CDR2 reads YFSETQ. The CDR3 sequence is 15 residues long. V was pared by 4 bases and J by 3 bases, with 8 bases of the junction left unmatched. This chain connects TRBV5-1 to TRBJ2-7; 9 nucleotides match TRBD1. This clonotype was sampled from a young woman in good health. The sequencing sample was made of memory CD4+ T cells sorted from blood. Subset given: CD45RA-negative fraction. The CDR3 nucleotides are TGCGCCAGCAGCGAACCGGGACAGGGAAGCTACGAGCAGTACTTC. As protein: CASSEPGQGSYEQYF. Using reference TRBV5-1 and TRBJ2-7 for the parts outside the CDR3, the full variable domain is KAGVTQTPRYLIKTRGQQVTLSCSPISGHRSVSWYQQTPGQGLQFLFEYFSETQRNKGNFPGRFSGRQFSNSRSEMNVSTLELGDSALYLCASSEPGQGSYEQYFGPGTRLTVT.